This is a list of T cell receptor beta chains from one sample in a study of T cells after posttransplantation cyclophosphamide. Sequenced by immunoSEQ multiplex PCR; TCRdb stores in-frame clones only, minus some. This table has 6,500 to 8,000 clones, around 78% appearing once. The sample taken for sequencing was memory CD4+ T cells sorted from blood. The receptors were gathered from a woman aged 50 to 65 in good health and a related stem cell transplant donor. Both conserved end residues are part of each CDR3. D genes are given only for firm matches. Rows give clone size only sometimes, using once, few, many, or a class for an expanded clone.

size: once; V: TRBV4-3; J: TRBJ2-7; D: .; CDR3: CASSQDRGIYEQYF; DNA: TGCGCCAGCAGCCAAGACCGGGGTATCTACGAGCAGTACTTC
size: .; V: TRBV13; J: TRBJ2-1; D: .; CDR3: CASSLDTVYNEQFF; DNA: TGTGCCAGCAGCTTAGACACAGTCTACAATGAGCAGTTCTTC
size: once; V: TRBV28; J: TRBJ2-1; D: TRBD2; CDR3: CASILSGAYNEQFF; DNA: TGTGCCAGCATCTTAAGCGGGGCCTACAATGAGCAGTTCTTC
size: once; V: TRBV30; J: TRBJ2-7; D: TRBD1; CDR3: CAWSGVGTGGYEQYF; DNA: TGTGCCTGGAGTGGGGTAGGGACAGGGGGCTACGAGCAGTACTTC
size: .; V: TRBV7-6; J: TRBJ2-1; D: TRBD2; CDR3: CASSDALAGGGNEQFF; DNA: TGTGCCAGCAGCGACGCACTAGCGGGAGGGGGTAATGAGCAGTTCTTC
size: .; V: TRBV29-1; J: TRBJ2-2; D: .; CDR3: CSVGFNAGELFF; DNA: TGCAGCGTCGGGTTCAACGCCGGGGAGCTGTTTTTT
size: .; V: TRBV11-2; J: TRBJ2-1; D: TRBD2; CDR3: CASSLGRWEGQFF; DNA: TGTGCCAGCAGCCTCGGAAGGTGGGAGGGGCAGTTCTTC
size: few; V: TRBV7-3; J: TRBJ1-5; D: TRBD1; CDR3: CASSSQGGGQPQHF; DNA: TGTGCCAGCAGCTCACAGGGGGGGGGTCAGCCCCAGCATTTT
size: .; V: TRBV23-1; J: TRBJ2-7; D: .; CDR3: CASSPSGAEGGYEQYF; DNA: TGCGCCAGCAGTCCGTCCGGGGCCGAGGGAGGCTACGAGCAGTACTTC
size: once; V: TRBV19; J: TRBJ2-1; D: TRBD2; CDR3: CASSIGGAYYNEQFF; DNA: TGTGCCAGTAGTATCGGGGGGGCTTACTACAATGAGCAGTTCTTC
size: .; V: TRBV28; J: TRBJ2-3; D: TRBD2; CDR3: CASSISGYTDTQYF; DNA: TGTGCCAGCAGTATTAGCGGGTACACAGATACGCAGTATTTT
size: .; V: TRBV6-1; J: TRBJ2-7; D: .; CDR3: CASSEGASKYF; DNA: TGTGCCAGCAGTGAAGGGGCCTCTAAGTACTTC
size: .; V: TRBV14; J: TRBJ2-4; D: .; CDR3: CASSQAGNRALAKNIQYF; DNA: TGTGCCAGCAGCCAAGCAGGGAACCGGGCCCTAGCCAAAAACATTCAGTACTTC
size: .; V: TRBV21-1; J: TRBJ2-6; D: .; CDR3: CASSQPILQQSRANVLTF; DNA: TGTGCCAGCAGCCAGCCCATACTACAACAAAGTCGGGCCAACGTCCTGACTTTC
size: .; V: TRBV7-2; J: TRBJ2-7; D: TRBD2; CDR3: CASSSVAGVFEQYF; DNA: TGTGCCAGCAGCTCTGTAGCGGGAGTATTCGAGCAGTACTTC
size: .; V: TRBV19; J: TRBJ2-6; D: TRBD2; CDR3: CASTNRGAGANVLTF; DNA: TGTGCCAGTACCAATCGGGGGGCTGGGGCCAACGTCCTGACTTTC
size: once; V: TRBV21-1; J: TRBJ2-7; D: .; CDR3: CASSPTSVICYEQYF; DNA: TGTGCCAGCAGCCCGACTAGCGTAATTTGCTACGAGCAGTACTTC
size: .; V: TRBV6-1; J: TRBJ1-2; D: .; CDR3: CASSEQQGSYGYTF; DNA: TGTGCCAGCAGTGAACAACAGGGCTCCTATGGCTACACCTTC